Below are 4 T cell receptor beta chains sequenced from a single sample in a study of PD-L1 blockade in urothelial cancer. This table comes from immunoSEQ multiplex PCR, and its TCRdb copy is limited to in-frame clones, with some not included. The sample carries about 88,000 clones, around nine tenths recorded once. The source material was PBMCs, sampled around atezolizumab (anti-PD-L1) treatment. These receptors all come from a man between 60 and 75 years old with urothelial cancer.

This clone came up a few times. The chain links TRBV7-6 to TRBJ1-2; possible D gene TRBD1, 6 bases. Germline assignment: CDR1 SGHVS and CDR2 FNYEAQ. The CDR3 runs to 13 residues. V was shortened by 4 bases and J by 2 bases, with 8 bases between the two germline ends. The CDR3 sequence is CASSSGQNYGYTF. The CDR3 DNA sequence: TGTGCCAGCAGCTCTGGACAGAACTATGGCTACACCTTC.

The chain joins TRBV29-1 to TRBJ2-7; D is possibly TRBD2 (5 bases). Deletions cut 5 bases from V and 3 bases from J, with 11 bases between. Germline lookup yields CDR1 SQVTM and CDR2 ANQGSEA. This CDR3 is built from 12 residues. The CDR3, as DNA: TGCAGCGTTTCAGTCAGCGGCTACGAGCAGTACTTC. Amino acids: CSVSVSGYEQYF.

This chain links TRBV5-1 with TRBJ2-1; the match to TRBD2 covers 8 bases. The V gene end was trimmed by 0 bases and the J gene end by 2 bases; junction bases not matched to a gene: 4. Germline CDR1 is SGHRS and CDR2 is YFSETQ. The CDR3 runs to 16 residues. The CDR3 region has the DNA TGCGCCAGCAGCTTGGGGGCTAGCGGGCCCTACAATGAGCAGTTCTTC. This translates into CASSLGASGPYNEQFF.

This sequence joins TRBV5-1 and TRBJ1-1; a weak D match, TRBD1 (5 bases). The germline V and J ends were trimmed by 0 bases and 6 bases, with 12 bases remaining between them. Germline-derived CDR1 and CDR2 are SGHRS and YFSETQ. This CDR3 contains 14 residues. CDR3 sequence: CASSLGGEKPEAFF. The CDR3 nucleotides are TGCGCCAGCAGCTTGGGGGGGGAGAAACCTGAAGCTTTCTTT. Full variable domain (outside the CDR3, taken from reference TRBV5-1 and TRBJ1-1): KAGVTQTPRYLIKTRGQQVTLSCSPISGHRSVSWYQQTPGQGLQFLFEYFSETQRNKGNFPGRFSGRQFSNSRSEMNVSTLELGDSALYLCASSLGGEKPEAFFGQGTRLTVV.